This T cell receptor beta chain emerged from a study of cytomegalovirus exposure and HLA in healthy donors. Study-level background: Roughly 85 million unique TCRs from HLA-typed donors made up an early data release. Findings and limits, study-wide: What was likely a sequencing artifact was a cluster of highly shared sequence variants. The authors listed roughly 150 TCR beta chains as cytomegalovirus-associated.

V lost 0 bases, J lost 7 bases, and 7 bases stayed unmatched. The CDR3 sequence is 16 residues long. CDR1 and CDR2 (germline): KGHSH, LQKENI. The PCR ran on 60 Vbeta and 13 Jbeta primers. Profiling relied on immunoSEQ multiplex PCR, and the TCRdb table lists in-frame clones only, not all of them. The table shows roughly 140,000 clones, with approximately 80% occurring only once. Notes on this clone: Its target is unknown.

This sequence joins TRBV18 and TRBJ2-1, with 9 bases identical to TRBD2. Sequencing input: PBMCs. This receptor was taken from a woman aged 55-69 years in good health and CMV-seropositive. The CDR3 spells CASSPPSGRTVNEQFF. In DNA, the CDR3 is TGTGCCAGCTCACCACCTAGCGGGAGAACGGTAAATGAGCAGTTCTTC.